These T cell receptor beta chains were read from a single sample in a study of T-cell memory formation after mild COVID-19. TCRdb reprocessed the 5' RACE reads with MiXCR, giving one entry per CDR3 protein. The repertoire includes roughly 550,000 distinct CDR3 sequences, roughly 21% of them detected once, and about 12% sits in the top ten. Sample: PBMCs or a T cell subset sorted from them (not recorded which). These receptor sequences come from an adult woman who had mild COVID-19 (a few samples of this study predate the infection). Cell type and time point are not known. Both conserved end residues are part of each CDR3. The D gene is left open where the match is weak. Only part of the rows carry a size: once, few, many, or a class if the clone is expanded.

j_call d_call v_call clone_size cdr3_nt cdr3_aa
TRBJ2-2 NA TRBV12-3/TRBV12-4 few TGTGCCAGCAGTCGACAGCCGTGGGAGCTGTTTTTT CASSRQPWELFF
TRBJ2-3 NA TRBV6-6 NA TGTGCCAGCAGTTCCCGGAGAGGAGGGGATACGCAGTATTTT CASSSRRGGDTQYF
TRBJ2-5 NA TRBV7-6 NA TGTGCCAGCAGCTTAGAGGGGTTGGCCCTAGGAGGGGCGACCCAGTACTTC CASSLEGLALGGATQYF
TRBJ2-1 NA TRBV29-1 NA TGCAGCGTTGTGGATTTACAGTGGCTCAGCTCCTACAATGAGCAGTTCTTC CSVVDLQWLSSYNEQFF
TRBJ2-1 TRBD2 TRBV25-1 NA TGTGCCAGCAGTGAATTAGCGGGAGGGGTGTACAATGAGCAGTTCTTC CASSELAGGVYNEQFF
TRBJ1-1 NA TRBV6-2/TRBV6-3 NA TGTGCCAGCAGCGGACACCAACCTGTGACTGAAGCTTTCTTT CASSGHQPVTEAFF
TRBJ2-1 NA TRBV18 few TGTGCCAGCTCGGGCCGAAGGCACAGCGACAATGAGCAGTTCTTC CASSGRRHSDNEQFF
TRBJ2-1 NA TRBV24-1 few TGTGCCACCAGTGACACTGGGGCCTTAGACAATGAGCAGTTCTTC CATSDTGALDNEQFF
TRBJ1-2 TRBD1 TRBV5-1 NA TGCGCCAGCAGCCGCGCCGGGACAGGGGTAAACTATGGCTACACCTTC CASSRAGTGVNYGYTF
TRBJ2-5 TRBD2 TRBV12-3/TRBV12-4 NA TGTGCCAGCAGTTTACCTGAACTAGCGGGGGGGCAAGAGACCCAGTACTTC CASSLPELAGGQETQYF
TRBJ1-4 NA TRBV11-2 few TGTGCCAGCAGCTTATACGGTACCGATAATGAAAAACTGTTTTTT CASSLYGTDNEKLFF
TRBJ2-7 NA TRBV30 NA TGTGCCTGGACTAGTTCCTACGAGCAGTACTTC CAWTSSYEQYF
TRBJ1-3 TRBD1 TRBV9 NA TGTGCCAGCAGCGCCGCGGACAGGCTTCGAAACACCATATATTTT CASSAADRLRNTIYF
TRBJ1-2 NA TRBV7-9 few TGTGCCAGCAGCCTCGGACAGTTTATAGGCTACACCTTC CASSLGQFIGYTF
TRBJ2-1 TRBD2 TRBV30 NA TGTGCCTGGAGTCGGACTAGCCCCAATGAGCAGTTCTTC CAWSRTSPNEQFF
TRBJ1-2 NA TRBV20-1 NA TGCAGTGCGCCGCAGGCCAGTTCAAACTATGGCTACACCTTC CSAPQASSNYGYTF
TRBJ1-1 NA TRBV6-5 NA TGTGCCAGCAGTTACTCGAGTTGGCGGGAGAACACTGAAGCTTTCTTT CASSYSSWRENTEAFF
TRBJ2-1 TRBD2 TRBV24-1 NA TGTGCCACCAGTGGGGATAGCGGGAGCTATGAGCAGTTCTTC CATSGDSGSYEQFF
TRBJ1-2 TRBD1 TRBV6-5 few TGTGCCAGCACTCCAGGGGGCCTAACCCGGGACTATGGCTACACCTTC CASTPGGLTRDYGYTF
TRBJ1-5 NA TRBV18 NA TGTGCCAGCTCACAAGGTCAAAGTCAGCCCCAGCATTTT CASSQGQSQPQHF
TRBJ2-5 TRBD2 TRBV29-1 few TGCAGCGCGGGAGGGTCTGGGGGCTCGGAGACCCAGTACTTC CSAGGSGGSETQYF
TRBJ2-1 TRBD2 TRBV7-3 few TGTGCCAGCAGCTTAGGCTGGGCTAGCGGGAGTTTCCCCTCCTACAATGAGCAGTTCTTC CASSLGWASGSFPSYNEQFF
TRBJ2-7 NA TRBV6-5 few TGTGCCAGCAGCTACCGGGCCGACGACGAGCAGTACTTC CASSYRADDEQYF
TRBJ2-6 TRBD2 TRBV12-3/TRBV12-4 NA TGTGCCAGCAAACCCTGGGGGGGACCAGGGGCCAACGTCCTGACTTTC CASKPWGGPGANVLTF
TRBJ2-7 NA TRBV4-1 NA TGCGCCAGCAGCCGAAAGACCAACGCCGGGTACGAGCAGTACTTC CASSRKTNAGYEQYF
TRBJ1-4 NA TRBV15 few TGTGCCACCAGCAGGACATTTGCAACTAATGAAAAACTGTTTTTT CATSRTFATNEKLFF
TRBJ2-7 NA TRBV29-1 NA TGCAGCGTTTGGGACATCGACTACGAGAAGTACTTC CSVWDIDYEKYF
TRBJ2-2 TRBD1 TRBV12-3/TRBV12-4 few TGTGCCAGCAGTTTTCGACAGGGGGCTTCCGTCACCGGGGAGCTGTTTTTT CASSFRQGASVTGELFF
TRBJ2-1 NA TRBV5-1 NA TGCGCCAGCAGCTTGCAACCGGGACTCCAATTATACAATGAGCAGTTCTTC CASSLQPGLQLYNEQFF
TRBJ2-6 NA TRBV4-1 NA TGCGCCAGCAGCCAAGACCCGCCGACTGACTACTCTGGGGCCAACGTCCTGACTTTC CASSQDPPTDYSGANVLTF
TRBJ2-7 TRBD1 TRBV19 NA TGTGCCAGTAGTATAGATGGGGTCAGGGGGTCGAGGGAGCAGTACTTC CASSIDGVRGSREQYF
TRBJ1-1 TRBD1 TRBV5-1 few TGCGCCAGCAGCTTGACAGGGGGCGTAGTGACTGAAGCTTTCTTT CASSLTGGVVTEAFF
TRBJ2-3 TRBD2 TRBV11-2 NA TGTGCCAGCAGCCTAGCGGGAGGCGTAGATACGCAGTATTTT CASSLAGGVDTQYF
TRBJ1-4 TRBD1 TRBV9 few TGTGCCAGCAGCGTAGGAGGACAGGCGGGAGAAAAACTGTTTTTT CASSVGGQAGEKLFF
TRBJ2-2 NA TRBV18 few TGTGCCAGCTCACCGACGATAGCCGGGGAGCTGTTTTTT CASSPTIAGELFF
TRBJ1-1 NA TRBV29-1 few TGCAGCGCCGAGAGCGCCCCTGAAGCTTTCTTT CSAESAPEAFF
TRBJ1-2 TRBD1 TRBV6-2/TRBV6-3 NA TGTGCCAGCAGTGACAGGGTTCGGGATGGCTACACCTTC CASSDRVRDGYTF
TRBJ2-3 TRBD2 TRBV28 few TGTGCCAGCAGTTTCCCGGCTAGCGGACCTCCTAGCACAGATACGCAGTATTTT CASSFPASGPPSTDTQYF
TRBJ2-7 NA TRBV4-1 few TGCGCCAGCAGCCAAGATATAGGCAGGCGGAACTACGAGCAGTACTTC CASSQDIGRRNYEQYF
TRBJ2-3 NA TRBV5-1 large TGCGCCAGCAGCTTGGCCCAGGTGACAGGCACAGATACGCAGTATTTT CASSLAQVTGTDTQYF
TRBJ2-1 NA TRBV6-2/TRBV6-3 NA TGTGCCAGCAGCGCTCAGGGAGGTGAGCAGTTCTTC CASSAQGGEQFF
TRBJ2-4 TRBD1 TRBV6-6 NA TGTGCCAGCAGTTACTCGAGGGGGCAAGCCAAAAACATTCAGTACTTC CASSYSRGQAKNIQYF
TRBJ2-5 TRBD1 TRBV24-1 few TGTGCCACCAGGGGGACAGCTGAAGAGACCCAGTACTTC CATRGTAEETQYF
TRBJ1-1 NA TRBV4-1 many TGTGCCAGCTCACCACCGGGGGGCACTGAAGCTTTCTTT CASSPPGGTEAFF
TRBJ1-2 TRBD1 TRBV11-2 NA TGTGCCAGCAGCTTACGACAGGGGCGTAACTATGGCTACACCTTC CASSLRQGRNYGYTF
TRBJ2-7 NA TRBV10-3 few TGTGCCATCACCGGGACGCCAAGCTCCTACGAGCAGTACTTC CAITGTPSSYEQYF